This passage covers 26 T cell receptor beta chains from one sample sequenced in a study of T cell responses to AZD1222 COVID-19 vaccine. Sequenced by immunoSEQ multiplex PCR; TCRdb stores in-frame clones only, minus some. The sample has some 120,000 clones; less than 95% are singletons. The sequencing used peripheral blood, collected on day 0 of AZD1222 vaccination. The receptor source for this set is an adult in good health.

As DNA, the CDR3 is TGTGCCAGCAGCTTAGGATCAGGGGATGACACTGAAGCTTTCTTT. Residues: CASSLGSGDDTEAFF. The chain couples TRBV7-9 to TRBJ1-1; D might be TRBD1 (6 bases). The germline gives CDR1 SEHNR, CDR2 FQNEAQ (reference sequence). The V gene lost 1 base and the J gene lost 3 bases, with 12 bases spanning the gap. The CDR3 runs to 15 residues.

The V gene is TRBV28, the J gene TRBJ1-1; D gene uncertain. Germline CDR1 and CDR2: MDHEN and SYDVKM. The CDR3 contains 15 residues. The V end lost 6 bases, the J end lost 8 bases, and 22 bases lay between the germline ends. The CDR3 region has the DNA TGTGCCAGCAGACCCAGTTTTCTTTCGACACGGGAAGCTTTCTTT. This translates into CASRPSFLSTREAFF.

This clone has more than one count but fewer than ten. The rearrangement uses TRBV5-4 and TRBJ2-1; 9 bases map to TRBD1. The CDR3 totals 16 residues. From germline, CDR1 is SGHNT and CDR2 YYREEE (reference sequence). The trim removed 3 bases at V and 7 bases at J, leaving 11 bases unmatched. Here the CDR3 reads CASSSPGTGIVNEQFF. CDR3 coding DNA: TGTGCCAGCAGCTCCCCCGGGACAGGGATAGTAAATGAGCAGTTCTTC. The variable domain in full, completed from reference TRBV5-4 and TRBJ2-1, reads ETGVTQSPTHLIKTRGQQVTLRCSSQSGHNTVSWYQQALGQGPQFIFQYYREEENGRGNFPPRFSGLQFPNYSSELNVNALELDDSALYLCASSSPGTGIVNEQFFGPGTRLTVL.

V and J are TRBV2 and TRBJ1-6; the D is unclear. This CDR3 comprises 12 residues. Germline V gene data show CDR1 as SNHLY and CDR2 as FYNNEI. The V end was cut by 1 base, the J end by 9 bases, with 4 bases between. The CDR3, as DNA: TGTGCCAGCAGTGAAGAGAGTTCACCCCTCCACTTT. Amino acid sequence: CASSEESSPLHF.

V gene TRBV11-2 combines with J gene TRBJ1-1; a possible D gene is TRBD1 (5 bases). The V end was cut by 5 bases, the J end by 1 base, with 14 bases between. The germline gives CDR1 SGHAT, CDR2 FQNNGV. The CDR3 consists of 15 residues. The chain's CDR3 is CASSHMPGGNTEAFF. The CDR3 DNA reads as TGTGCCAGCAGCCACATGCCCGGGGGGAACACTGAAGCTTTCTTT.

V gene TRBV10-3 combines with J gene TRBJ2-1; 8 bases map to TRBD1. The ends lost 7 bases at V and 4 bases at J; junction bases unmatched: 12. CDR1 is ENHRY, CDR2 SYGVKD, per germline. This CDR3 has 16 residues. This chain's CDR3 is CAITPGQDRRYNEQFF. For the CDR3, the DNA is TGTGCCATCACCCCGGGACAGGACCGGCGATACAATGAGCAGTTCTTC.

This chain joins TRBV28 and TRBJ2-1; D gene ambiguous. The CDR3 is made up of 15 amino acids. In germline, CDR1 is MDHEN, CDR2 SYDVKM. Trimming removed 2 bases from V and 4 bases from J, with 12 bases in between. This CDR3 is CASSLRPGAYNEQFF. Here the CDR3 DNA reads TGTGCCAGCAGTTTAAGACCAGGCGCATACAATGAGCAGTTCTTC.

This clone has just one count. The chain couples TRBV29-1 to TRBJ2-5; D call uncertain. The V gene lost 6 bases and the J gene lost 5 bases, with 10 bases spanning the gap. This CDR3 is built from 11 residues. CDR1 and CDR2 (germline): SQVTM, ANQGSEA. The CDR3 nucleotides read TGCAGCGTCTTCGTCGGGGAGACCCAGTACTTC. This translates into CSVFVGETQYF.

The J gene is TRBJ2-1, the V gene TRBV24-1, with TRBD1 matching 10 bases. With V trimmed by 3 bases and J by 7 bases, 8 bases remained unmatched. The CDR3 is made up of 16 amino acids. Germline loops: CDR1 KGHDR, CDR2 SFDVKD. The CDR3 DNA is TGTGCCACCAGTGATCCACAAGACAGGGGGCCAAATGAGCAGTTCTTC. Translation gives CATSDPQDRGPNEQFF.

This chain connects TRBV3-1 (or the pseudogene TRBV3-2) to TRBJ2-3, with D possibly called TRBD1 or TRBD2 (5 bases each). V was trimmed by 5 bases and J by 3 bases, leaving 12 bases between them. This CDR3 has 14 amino acids. Germline CDR1 and CDR2: LGHDT and YNNKEL (reference sequence). CDR3 loop: CASSRRGDTDTQYF. CDR3 coding DNA: TGTGCCAGCAGCAGGAGAGGGGATACAGATACGCAGTATTTT.

The genes are TRBV6-5 and TRBJ2-5, with TRBD2 as a possible D gene (7 bases). Between the trimmed V and J ends, which lost 2 bases and 4 bases, there was a span of 17 bases. The germline V gene encodes CDR1 MNHEY and CDR2 SVGAGI. CDR3 length equals 16 residues. CDR3 in amino acids: CASSYRQAGATETQYF. The DNA of the CDR3 is TGTGCCAGCAGTTACCGGCAGGCGGGGGCCACAGAGACCCAGTACTTC.

The V gene is TRBV2, the J gene TRBJ2-7; D ambiguous. The length of the CDR3 is 13 residues. The germline V gene encodes CDR1 SNHLY and CDR2 FYNNEI. With 6 bases removed from V and 0 bases from J, the gap between germline ends came to 9 bases. The CDR3 reads CASRDRYSYEQYF. Written as DNA, the CDR3 is TGTGCCAGCAGGGACCGCTACTCCTACGAGCAGTACTTC.

As to this clone: The sample holds other DNA sequences that translate to the same CDR3. The chain carries TRBV30 and TRBJ1-4, with D possibly TRBD1 on 5 matching bases. The germline V gene encodes CDR1 GTSNPN and CDR2 SVGIG (reference sequence). This CDR3 region has 11 residues. V lost 3 bases, J lost 7 bases, and 6 bases lay in between. CDR3 residues: CAWSTGEKLFF. CDR3 nucleotides: TGTGCCTGGAGCACAGGTGAAAAACTGTTTTTT. The entire variable domain, with the rest obtained from reference TRBV30 and TRBJ1-4, is as follows: SQTIHQWPATLVQPVGSPLSLECTVEGTSNPNLYWYRQAAGRGLQLLFYSVGIGQISSEVPQNLSASRPQDRQFILSSKKLLLSDSGFYLCAWSTGEKLFFGSGTQLSVL.

V and J are TRBV30 and TRBJ2-7; TRBD1 agrees at 8 bases. CDR1 and CDR2 (germline): GTSNPN, SVGIG (reference sequence). Trimming cost V 3 bases and J 5 bases; bases outside gene matches: 3. The CDR3 sequence is 12 residues long. CDR3 protein: CAWRGQVDEQYF. The CDR3 nucleotides are TGTGCCTGGAGGGGACAGGTGGACGAGCAGTACTTC.

The chain recombines TRBV18 with TRBJ2-1; no reliable D call. The CDR3 contains 12 residues. The V end was cut by 2 bases, the J end by 9 bases, with 8 bases between. Germline CDR1 is KGHSH and CDR2 is LQKENI. CDR3 in DNA: TGTGCCAGCTCACCAACGAGGAGTGAGCAGTTCTTC. Encoded protein: CASSPTRSEQFF.

This chain joins TRBV7-2 and TRBJ2-7; TRBD1 matches at 11 bases. This CDR3 spans 15 amino acids. Germline loops: CDR1 SGHTA, CDR2 FQGNSA. V lost 6 bases, J lost 5 bases, and 9 bases stayed unmatched. CDR3 residues: CASSPDRGHRDEQYF. CDR3 DNA: TGTGCCAGCAGTCCGGACAGGGGGCACAGGGACGAGCAGTACTTC.

The gene calls are TRBV11-3 and TRBJ1-5; no clear D. The CDR3 consists of 12 residues. V lost 5 bases to trimming and J lost 7 bases, with 9 bases between them. The germline V gene has CDR1 SGHNT and CDR2 YENEEA. The CDR3 DNA is TGTGCCAGCAGCCCCGGGAAGCAGCCCCAGCATTTT. The encoded protein is CASSPGKQPQHF.

This chain uses TRBV5-1 with TRBJ2-5; TRBD2 matches 8 bases. Germline V gene sequence: CDR1 SGHRS, CDR2 YFSETQ. CDR3 size: 15 residues. Germline trimming cut 2 bases from V and 6 bases from J; bases unmatched to any gene: 9. CDR3 in amino acids: CASSFSSGSGQTQYF. Here the CDR3 DNA reads TGCGCCAGCAGCTTTTCCAGCGGGAGTGGGCAGACCCAGTACTTC. Drawing the rest from reference TRBV5-1 and TRBJ2-5, the complete variable domain is KAGVTQTPRYLIKTRGQQVTLSCSPISGHRSVSWYQQTPGQGLQFLFEYFSETQRNKGNFPGRFSGRQFSNSRSEMNVSTLELGDSALYLCASSFSSGSGQTQYFGPGTRLLVL.

The chain's CDR3 is CASSLLGAGSYNEQFF. DNA of the CDR3: TGTGCCAGCAGCCTACTTGGGGCGGGGTCCTACAATGAGCAGTTCTTC. The chain recombines TRBV3-1 (or the pseudogene TRBV3-2) with TRBJ2-1; maybe TRBD2 (6 bases). Germline V gene lookup returns CDR1 LGHDT and CDR2 YNNKEL (reference sequence). The CDR3 length is 16 residues. Trimming shortened V by 4 bases and J by 1 base, and 14 bases separated the two germline ends.

The V gene is TRBV11-3, the J gene TRBJ2-1; 8 bases match TRBD1. The J segment lost 5 bases and the V segment lost 5 bases, leaving 17 bases of the junction unmatched. In germline, CDR1 is SGHNT, CDR2 YENEEA. The CDR3 contains 18 residues. The CDR3 here is CASSPGGGTGRVNNEQFF. As DNA, the CDR3 is TGTGCCAGCAGCCCGGGTGGCGGGACAGGACGCGTTAACAATGAGCAGTTCTTC. The full variable domain, its missing parts supplied by reference TRBV11-3 and TRBJ2-1, is EAGVVQSPRYKIIEKKQPVAFWCNPISGHNTLYWYLQNLGQGPELLIRYENEEAVDDSQLPKDRFSAERLKGVDSTLKIQPAELGDSAVYLCASSPGGGTGRVNNEQFFGPGTRLTVL.

This clone was seen just once. This chain uses TRBV15 with TRBJ2-3; 11 nucleotides line up with TRBD2. Per germline, CDR1 LNHNV and CDR2 YYDKDF (reference sequence). V lost 0 bases and J lost 7; bases outside the gene matches: 9. The CDR3 is 17 amino acids. CDR3 coding DNA: TGTGCCACCAGCAGAGATCAAGTAGCGGGAGGGTCCAATACGCAGTATTTT. Amino acid sequence: CATSRDQVAGGSNTQYF.

The rearrangement uses TRBV19 and TRBJ1-6, with D tentatively TRBD1 (5 bases). Germline V CDR1 and CDR2: LNHDA, SQIVND (reference sequence). The CDR3 has 15 amino acids. Deletions cut 9 bases from V and 4 bases from J, with 16 bases between. The CDR3 region is CASSYRDRYNSPLHF. For the CDR3, the DNA is TGTGCCAGCTCCTACCGGGACCGATATAATTCACCCCTCCACTTT.

The chain joins TRBV6-1 to TRBJ1-4, with TRBD1 matching 8 bases. Germline values: CDR1 MNHNS, CDR2 SASEGT. Unmatched junction bases numbered 11, after V lost 4 bases and J lost 7 bases. The CDR3 is 16 amino acids. This CDR3 reads CASSATSGGKSEKLFF. In nucleotides, the CDR3 is TGTGCCAGCAGTGCGACCTCAGGGGGCAAGAGTGAAAAACTGTTTTTT.

The rearrangement links TRBV5-1 to TRBJ2-2; TRBD2 aligns across 7 bases. The CDR3 consists of 16 residues. The germline CDR1 and CDR2 sequences are SGHRS and YFSETQ. J gave up 5 bases and V 4 bases, and 11 bases lay outside the gene matches. In DNA, the CDR3 is TGCGCCAGCAGCAAAGTAGCGGGCCCTAGAACCGGGGAGCTGTTTTTT. Translated, it gives CASSKVAGPRTGELFF. The complete variable domain, with remaining parts taken from reference TRBV5-1 and TRBJ2-2, reads KAGVTQTPRYLIKTRGQQVTLSCSPISGHRSVSWYQQTPGQGLQFLFEYFSETQRNKGNFPGRFSGRQFSNSRSEMNVSTLELGDSALYLCASSKVAGPRTGELFFGEGSRLTVL.

V usage is TRBV28 and J usage is TRBJ2-7; maybe TRBD2 (6 bases). The V gene's germline CDR1 is MDHEN and CDR2 SYDVKM. V was trimmed by 4 bases and J by 9 bases, leaving 28 bases between them. The CDR3 is made up of 17 amino acids. Here the CDR3 DNA reads TGTGCCAGCAGTTCCCGACCTCTTGGGCTAGCGAGAGGAGTGCAGTACTTC. This gives the protein CASSSRPLGLARGVQYF.

J is TRBJ2-5 and V is TRBV5-5, with 9 bases identical to TRBD1. The V gene's germline CDR1 is SGHKS and CDR2 YYEKEE (reference sequence). CDR3 length: 16 residues. The J segment lost 5 bases and the V segment lost 4 bases, leaving 12 bases of the junction unmatched. CDR3 residues: CASSVQPGQGRETQYF. The CDR3 DNA sequence: TGTGCCAGCAGCGTACAACCGGGACAGGGTAGGGAGACCCAGTACTTC.